This T cell receptor (delta chain) originates from a study of gamma-delta T cells after stem cell transplantation. CDR3 length equals 18 residues. V shed 3 bases and J 0 bases; nucleotides not matched to a gene: 9. Per germline, CDR1 GEAIGNYY and CDR2 EKD. TCRdb reapplied CATT to the RT-PCR reads. The sample carries 1,200 to 1,500 delta-chain clones, about 25% recorded once. This clone is large (0.1 to 1%) by share. Sequenced sample: gamma-delta T cells. The rearrangement links TRDV2 to TRDJ1; 13 nucleotides align to TRDD3. The clonotype was recovered from a human donor. It is not recorded whose cells these are; they may come from a transplant donor. The CDR3 here is CACDSLLGDTEYTDKLIF. The CDR3 region has the DNA TGTGCCTGTGACTCCCTACTGGGGGATACGGAGTACACCGATAAACTCATCTTT.